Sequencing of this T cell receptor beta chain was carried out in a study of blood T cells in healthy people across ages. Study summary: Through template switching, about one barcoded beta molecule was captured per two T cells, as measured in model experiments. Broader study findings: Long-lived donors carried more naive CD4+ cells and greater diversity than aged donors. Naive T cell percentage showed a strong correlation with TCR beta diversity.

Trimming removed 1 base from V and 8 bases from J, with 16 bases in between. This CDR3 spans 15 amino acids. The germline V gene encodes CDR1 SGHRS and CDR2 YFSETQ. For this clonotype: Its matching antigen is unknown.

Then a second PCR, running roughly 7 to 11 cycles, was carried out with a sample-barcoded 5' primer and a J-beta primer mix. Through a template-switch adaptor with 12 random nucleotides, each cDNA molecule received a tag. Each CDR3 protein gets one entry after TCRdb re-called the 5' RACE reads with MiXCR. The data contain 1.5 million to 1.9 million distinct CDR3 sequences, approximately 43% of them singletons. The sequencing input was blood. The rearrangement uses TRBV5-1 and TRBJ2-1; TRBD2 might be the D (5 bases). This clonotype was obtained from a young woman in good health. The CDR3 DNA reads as TGCGCCAGCAGCTTGACCCACGGAGGATACGATGAGCAGTTCTTC. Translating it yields CASSLTHGGYDEQFF. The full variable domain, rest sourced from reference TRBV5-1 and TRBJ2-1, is KAGVTQTPRYLIKTRGQQVTLSCSPISGHRSVSWYQQTPGQGLQFLFEYFSETQRNKGNFPGRFSGRQFSNSRSEMNVSTLELGDSALYLCASSLTHGGYDEQFFGPGTRLTVL.